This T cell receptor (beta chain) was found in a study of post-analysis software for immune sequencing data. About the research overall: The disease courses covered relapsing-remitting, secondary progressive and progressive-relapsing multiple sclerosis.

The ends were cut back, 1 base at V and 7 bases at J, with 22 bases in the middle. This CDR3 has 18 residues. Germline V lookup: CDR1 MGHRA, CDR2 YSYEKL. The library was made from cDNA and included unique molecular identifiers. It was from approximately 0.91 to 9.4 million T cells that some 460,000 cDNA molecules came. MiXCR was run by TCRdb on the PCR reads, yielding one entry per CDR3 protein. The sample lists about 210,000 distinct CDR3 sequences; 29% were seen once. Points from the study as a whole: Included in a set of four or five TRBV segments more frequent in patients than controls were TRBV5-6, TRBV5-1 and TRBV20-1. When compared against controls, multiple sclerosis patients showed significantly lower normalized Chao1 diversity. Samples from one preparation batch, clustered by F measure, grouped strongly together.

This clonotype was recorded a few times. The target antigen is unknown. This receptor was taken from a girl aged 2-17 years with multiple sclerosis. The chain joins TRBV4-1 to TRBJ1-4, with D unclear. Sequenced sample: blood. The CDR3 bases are TGCGCCAGCAGCCAAGGGATGCTAGGCCGAGCCGTCGTTGAAAAACTGTTTTTT. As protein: CASSQGMLGRAVVEKLFF.